This T cell receptor (beta chain) was captured by sequencing in a study of somatic mutations in cytotoxic T cells in rheumatoid arthritis. Study summary: Flow-sorting brought some V beta antibody-stained T-cell populations to nearly 100% purity, V beta1+ cells sequenced for TCRB among them. Study-wide results and caveats: Nobody had found out which antigens the expanded CD8+ clones targeted.

The protocol was immunoSEQ multiplex PCR, while the TCRdb copy is restricted to in-frame clones and leaves out a portion. The sample shows 15,000 to 20,000 clones, about four fifths of them seen only once. Comment on this clone: Its antigen is not known.

Germline CDR1 SGDLS, CDR2 YYNGEE. The CDR3 loop spans 18 amino acids. Germline trimming cut 1 base from V and 6 bases from J; bases unmatched to any gene: 12. The receptor was derived from a woman aged 50 to 65 in good health. Sequencing was carried out using CD8+ T cells sorted from blood. V gene TRBV9 combines with J gene TRBJ2-1; 11 bases are a match to TRBD2. The CDR3 is CASSVNLAGGDSRNEQFF. CDR3 DNA: TGTGCCAGCAGCGTAAATCTAGCGGGAGGCGATTCCCGCAATGAGCAGTTCTTC.